This TCR beta chain was documented in a study of T cell responses to AZD1222 COVID-19 vaccine. The table came from immunoSEQ multiplex PCR; TCRdb's copy has only in-frame clones and leaves some out. The sample holds around 160,000 clones, more than 85% seen once. Trimming cost V 7 bases and J 0 bases, with 13 bases left between them. Germline V lookup: CDR1 MNHEY, CDR2 SVGAGI. The CDR3 has 14 residues. The sequencing here drew on peripheral blood, taken on day 0 of AZD1222 vaccination. The clonotype was recovered from an adult in good health. V gene TRBV6-5 combines with J gene TRBJ2-7, with TRBD1 as a possible D gene (6 bases). The CDR3 reads CASTRDTLSYEQYF. In DNA form, the CDR3 reads TGTGCCAGCACCCGGGACACCCTCTCCTACGAGCAGTACTTC.